This T cell receptor (beta chain) was recorded in a study of cytomegalovirus exposure and HLA in healthy donors. Overall study findings and caveats: A further, later analysis showed that HLA-associated TCR beta chains (compared with equally common others) were more clonally expanded. It was confirmed in vitro that three of the CMV-associated chains were specific for CMV antigens.

The PCR employed 60 Vbeta primers together with 13 Jbeta primers. Authors' methods: Roughly 11 million of the about 80 million unique TCR beta chains counted in a later analysis were shared. Profiled with immunoSEQ multiplex PCR; TCRdb holds only in-frame clones, not every one. Clone size and the V and J calls come from that table; the DNA yielded D and trimming. The table records about 160,000 clones, about 80% of them present only once. In regard to this clone: The antigen is not known.

The receptor was isolated from a girl between 10 and 17 years old in good health and CMV-seropositive. Sample: PBMCs.

CDR3 sequence reads: CASSLVGGSGELFF. DNA for the CDR3: TGTGCCAGCAGCTTGGTAGGGGGCAGCGGGGAGCTGTTTTTT. The chain uses TRBV5-4 and TRBJ2-2; 7 bases map to TRBD1. The CDR3 sequence is 14 residues long. V trimming: 0 bases; J trimming: 7 bases; junction bases outside the gene matches: 3. The germline CDR1 and CDR2 sequences are SGHNT and YYREEE (reference sequence).